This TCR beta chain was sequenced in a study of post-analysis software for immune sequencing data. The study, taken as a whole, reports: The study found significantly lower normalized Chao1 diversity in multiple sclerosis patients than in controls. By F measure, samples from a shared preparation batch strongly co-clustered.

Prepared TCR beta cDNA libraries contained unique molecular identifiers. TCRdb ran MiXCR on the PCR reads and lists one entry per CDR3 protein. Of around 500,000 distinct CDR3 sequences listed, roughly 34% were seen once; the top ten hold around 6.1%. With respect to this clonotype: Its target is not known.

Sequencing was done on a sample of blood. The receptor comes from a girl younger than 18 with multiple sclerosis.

The CDR3 region has the DNA TGTGCCAGCAGCTACTCAAGGACTAGCAGCACAGATACGCAGTATTTT. Its translation is CASSYSRTSSTDTQYF. This chain links TRBV27 with TRBJ2-3; 8 bases fit TRBD2. The CDR3 has 16 residues. Germline CDR1 and CDR2: MNHEY and SMNVEV (reference sequence). Germline trimming cut 6 bases from V and 0 bases from J; bases unmatched to any gene: 8.